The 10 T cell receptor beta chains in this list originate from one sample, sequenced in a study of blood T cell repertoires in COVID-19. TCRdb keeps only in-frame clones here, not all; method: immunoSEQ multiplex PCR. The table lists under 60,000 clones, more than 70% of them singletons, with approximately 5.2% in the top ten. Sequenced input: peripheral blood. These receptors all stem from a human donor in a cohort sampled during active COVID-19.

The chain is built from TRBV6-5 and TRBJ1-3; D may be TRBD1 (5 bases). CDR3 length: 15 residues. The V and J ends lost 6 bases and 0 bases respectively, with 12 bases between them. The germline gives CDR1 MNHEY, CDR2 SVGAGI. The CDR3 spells CASSTTATSGNTIYF. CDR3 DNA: TGTGCCAGCAGCACGACAGCCACCTCTGGAAACACCATATATTTT.

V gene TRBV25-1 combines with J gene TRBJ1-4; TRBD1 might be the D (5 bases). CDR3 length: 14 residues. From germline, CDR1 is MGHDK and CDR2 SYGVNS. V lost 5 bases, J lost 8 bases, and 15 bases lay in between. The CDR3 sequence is CASSPPGVSEKLFF. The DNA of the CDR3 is TGTGCCAGCAGTCCGCCGGGGGTGTCAGAAAAACTGTTTTTT.

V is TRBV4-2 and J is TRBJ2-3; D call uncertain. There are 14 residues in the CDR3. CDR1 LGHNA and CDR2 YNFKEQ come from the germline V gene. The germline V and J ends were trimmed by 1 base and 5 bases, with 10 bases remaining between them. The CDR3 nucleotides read TGTGCCAGCAGCCAAGGGGCCTCGGTAGATACGCAGTATTTT. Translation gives CASSQGASVDTQYF.

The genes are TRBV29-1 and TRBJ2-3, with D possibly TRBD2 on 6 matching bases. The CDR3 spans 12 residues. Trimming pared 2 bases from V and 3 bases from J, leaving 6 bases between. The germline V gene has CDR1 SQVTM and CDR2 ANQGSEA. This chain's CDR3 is CSVERGTDTQYF. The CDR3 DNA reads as TGCAGCGTTGAACGGGGGACAGATACGCAGTATTTT.

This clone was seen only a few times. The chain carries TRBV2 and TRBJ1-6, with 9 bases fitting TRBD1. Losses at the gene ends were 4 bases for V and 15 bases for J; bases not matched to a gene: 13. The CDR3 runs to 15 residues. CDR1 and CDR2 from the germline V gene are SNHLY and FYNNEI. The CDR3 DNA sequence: TGTGCCAGCAGTGTTGGGACAGGGAGAGATTTAGGCCTCCACTTT. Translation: CASSVGTGRDLGLHF.

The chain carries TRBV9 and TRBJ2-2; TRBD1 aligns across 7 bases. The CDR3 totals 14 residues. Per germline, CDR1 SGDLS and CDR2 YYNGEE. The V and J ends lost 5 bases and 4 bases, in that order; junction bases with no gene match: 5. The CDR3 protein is CASSPDRATGELFF. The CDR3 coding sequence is TGTGCCAGCAGTCCTGACAGGGCCACCGGGGAGCTGTTTTTT.

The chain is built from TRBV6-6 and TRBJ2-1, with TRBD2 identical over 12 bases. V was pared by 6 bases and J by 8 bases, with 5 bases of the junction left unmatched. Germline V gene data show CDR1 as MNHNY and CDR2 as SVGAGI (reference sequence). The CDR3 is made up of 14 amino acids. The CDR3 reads CASRPSGGAYEQFF. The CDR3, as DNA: TGTGCCAGCAGGCCTAGCGGGGGGGCCTATGAGCAGTTCTTC.

The CDR3 loop reads CASRGKAGGTGDIQYF. The CDR3 DNA sequence: TGCGCCAGCAGAGGAAAGGCGGGGGGAACCGGTGACATTCAGTACTTC. The chain uses TRBV10-2 and TRBJ2-4; 8 nucleotides line up with TRBD2. The J segment lost 8 bases and the V segment lost 6 bases, leaving 15 bases of the junction unmatched. Germline-derived CDR1 and CDR2 are WSHSY and SAAADI. This CDR3 region has 16 residues.

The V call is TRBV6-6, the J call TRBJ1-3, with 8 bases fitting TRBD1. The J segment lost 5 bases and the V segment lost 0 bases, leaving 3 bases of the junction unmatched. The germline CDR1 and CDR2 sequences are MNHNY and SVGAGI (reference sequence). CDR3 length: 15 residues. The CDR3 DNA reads TGTGCCAGCAGTTACTCCGGACAGGGCAGAAACACCATATATTTT. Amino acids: CASSYSGQGRNTIYF.

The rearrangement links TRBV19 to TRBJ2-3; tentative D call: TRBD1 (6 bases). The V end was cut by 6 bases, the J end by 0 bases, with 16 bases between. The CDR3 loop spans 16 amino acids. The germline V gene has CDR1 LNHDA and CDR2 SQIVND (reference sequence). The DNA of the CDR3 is TGTGCCAGTAGCTCAAAACAGGGAGCTAGCACAGATACGCAGTATTTT. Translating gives CASSSKQGASTDTQYF.